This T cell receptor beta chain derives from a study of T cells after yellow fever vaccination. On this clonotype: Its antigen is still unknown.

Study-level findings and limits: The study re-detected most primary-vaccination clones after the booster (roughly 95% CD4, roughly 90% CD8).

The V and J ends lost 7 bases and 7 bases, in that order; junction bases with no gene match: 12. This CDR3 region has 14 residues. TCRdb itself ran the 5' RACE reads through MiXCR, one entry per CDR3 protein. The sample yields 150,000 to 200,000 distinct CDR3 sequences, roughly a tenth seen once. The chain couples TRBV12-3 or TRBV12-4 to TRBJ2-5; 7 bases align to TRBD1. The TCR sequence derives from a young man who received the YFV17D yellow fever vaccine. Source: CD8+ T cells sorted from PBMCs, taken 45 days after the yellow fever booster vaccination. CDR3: CASTPGQAGGTQYF. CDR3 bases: TGTGCCAGCACCCCCGGACAGGCTGGGGGGACCCAGTACTTC.